The entry below describes one TCR beta chain. Antigen: not known. The sample belongs to a study of chemoradiotherapy in HPV16-positive cancers. Study-level background: Candidate HPV-specific T-cell clones and common TCR motifs came from functional assays in a couple of HPV16-positive patients. Overall study results and limits: Candidate HPV-specific clones and E7-related TCR motifs grew in tumor during treatment.

Sequenced by immunoSEQ multiplex PCR; TCRdb stores in-frame clones only, minus some. The sample holds about 22,000 clones, about nine tenths seen once. Germline V lookup: CDR1 SGHAT, CDR2 FQNNGV. This CDR3 spans 12 amino acids. J gave up 7 bases and V 6 bases, and 3 bases lay outside the gene matches. Repertoires were sampled repeatedly during chemoradiotherapy. J is TRBJ2-1 and V is TRBV11-2, with 7 bases identical to TRBD1. The input for sequencing was blood, taken from a patient who underwent chemoradiotherapy. The receptor's source is a human donor with HPV-associated anogenital cancer. This CDR3 is CASRSQGNEQFF. The CDR3 DNA is TGTGCCAGCAGATCACAGGGGAATGAGCAGTTCTTC. Full variable domain (missing parts from reference TRBV11-2 and TRBJ2-1): EAGVAQSPRYKIIEKRQSVAFWCNPISGHATLYWYQQILGQGPKLLIQFQNNGVVDDSQLPKDRFSAERLKGVDSTLKIQPAKLEDSAVYLCASRSQGNEQFFGPGTRLTVL.